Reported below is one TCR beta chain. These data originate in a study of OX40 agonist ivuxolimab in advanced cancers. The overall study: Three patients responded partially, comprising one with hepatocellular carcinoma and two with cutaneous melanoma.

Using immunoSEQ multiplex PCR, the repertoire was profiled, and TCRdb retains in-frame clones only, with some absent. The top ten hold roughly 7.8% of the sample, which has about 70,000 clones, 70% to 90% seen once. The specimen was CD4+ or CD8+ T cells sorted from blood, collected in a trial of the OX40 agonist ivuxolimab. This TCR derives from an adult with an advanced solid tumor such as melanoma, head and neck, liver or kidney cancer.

The CDR3: CSASVRAGNTEAFF. As DNA, the CDR3 is TGCAGCGCCTCGGTTCGGGCAGGGAACACTGAAGCTTTCTTT. The chain carries TRBV29-1 and TRBJ1-1; unclear D gene. Deletions cut 7 bases from V and 1 base from J, with 16 bases between. Germline loops: CDR1 SQVTM, CDR2 ANQGSEA. The CDR3 contains 14 residues.